This T cell receptor (beta chain) was sequenced during a study of blood T cell repertoires in COVID-19. Some clones are missing from TCRdb's copy, which holds only in-frame ones; the method was immunoSEQ multiplex PCR. The data hold 150,000 to 200,000 clones, with under 85% observed a single time. The CDR3 totals 12 residues. Trimming removed 8 bases from V and 9 bases from J, with 14 bases in between. Sequenced material: peripheral blood. This receptor was identified in a man aged 55 to 69 with active or convalescent COVID-19. The genes are TRBV12-3 or TRBV12-4 and TRBJ2-1; weak D call: TRBD1 (6 bases). The CDR3 nucleotides are TGTGCCAGCGGAAACAGGGCAGGTGAGCAGTTCTTC. It specifies CASGNRAGEQFF.